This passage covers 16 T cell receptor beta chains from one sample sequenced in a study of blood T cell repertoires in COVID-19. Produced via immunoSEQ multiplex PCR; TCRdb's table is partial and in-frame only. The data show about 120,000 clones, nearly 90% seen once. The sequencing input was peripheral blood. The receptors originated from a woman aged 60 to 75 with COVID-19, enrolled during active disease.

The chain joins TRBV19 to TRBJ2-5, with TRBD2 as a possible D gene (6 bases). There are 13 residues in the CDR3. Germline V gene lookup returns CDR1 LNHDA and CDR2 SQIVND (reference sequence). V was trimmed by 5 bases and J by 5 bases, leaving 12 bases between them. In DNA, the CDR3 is TGTGCCAGTAGTTTCGGGGGATGGGAGACCCAGTACTTC. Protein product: CASSFGGWETQYF.

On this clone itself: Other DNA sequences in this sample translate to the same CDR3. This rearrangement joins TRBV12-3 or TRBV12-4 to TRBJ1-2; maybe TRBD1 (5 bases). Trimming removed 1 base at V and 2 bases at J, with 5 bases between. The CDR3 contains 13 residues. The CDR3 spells CASSLGQNYGYTF. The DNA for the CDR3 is TGTGCCAGCAGTTTAGGACAGAACTATGGCTACACCTTC.

As DNA, the CDR3 is TGTGCCATCAGTGGGGCCATCGACTATGGCTACACCTTC. This gives the protein CAISGAIDYGYTF. This sequence joins TRBV10-3 and TRBJ1-2; D is ambiguous. The CDR3 runs to 13 residues. CDR1 is ENHRY, CDR2 SYGVKD, per germline. Trimming removed 4 bases at V and 3 bases at J, with 9 bases between.

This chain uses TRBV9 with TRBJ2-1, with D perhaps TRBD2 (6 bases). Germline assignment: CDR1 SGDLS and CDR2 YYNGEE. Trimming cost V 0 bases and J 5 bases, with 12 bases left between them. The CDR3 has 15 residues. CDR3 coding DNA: TGTGCCAGCAGCGTAGGGGACGGGGGTCACAATGAGCAGTTCTTC. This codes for CASSVGDGGHNEQFF. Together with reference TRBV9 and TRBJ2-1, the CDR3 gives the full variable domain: DSGVTQTPKHLITATGQRVTLRCSPRSGDLSVYWYQQSLDQGLQFLIQYYNGEERAKGNILERFSAQQFPDLHSELNLSSLELGDSALYFCASSVGDGGHNEQFFGPGTRLTVL.

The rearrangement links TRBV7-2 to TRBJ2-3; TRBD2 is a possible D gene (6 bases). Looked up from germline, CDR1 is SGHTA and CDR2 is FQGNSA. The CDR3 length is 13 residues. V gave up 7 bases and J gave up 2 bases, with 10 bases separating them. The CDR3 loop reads CASTGGPTDTQYF. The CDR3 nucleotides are TGTGCCAGCACCGGGGGACCCACAGATACGCAGTATTTT.

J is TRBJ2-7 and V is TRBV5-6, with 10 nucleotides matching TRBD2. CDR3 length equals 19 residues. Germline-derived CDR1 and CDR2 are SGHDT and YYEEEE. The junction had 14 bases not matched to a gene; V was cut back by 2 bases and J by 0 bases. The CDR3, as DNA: TGTGCCAGCAGCTTAGTTACGGGCATAGCGGGGGGTAGCTCCTACGAGCAGTACTTC. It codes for CASSLVTGIAGGSSYEQYF.

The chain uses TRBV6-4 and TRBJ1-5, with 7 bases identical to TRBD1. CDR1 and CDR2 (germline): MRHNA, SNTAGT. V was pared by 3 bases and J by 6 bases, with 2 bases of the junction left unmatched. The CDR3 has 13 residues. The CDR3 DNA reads TGTGCCAGCAGTGAGACAGGGAGTCAGCCCCAGCATTTT. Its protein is CASSETGSQPQHF.

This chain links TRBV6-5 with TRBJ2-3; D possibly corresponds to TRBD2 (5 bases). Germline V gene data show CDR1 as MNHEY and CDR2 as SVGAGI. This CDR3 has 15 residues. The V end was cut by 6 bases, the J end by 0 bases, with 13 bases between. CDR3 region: CASSYLTTSTDTQYF. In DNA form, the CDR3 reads TGTGCCAGCAGCTACCTGACTACTAGCACAGATACGCAGTATTTT.

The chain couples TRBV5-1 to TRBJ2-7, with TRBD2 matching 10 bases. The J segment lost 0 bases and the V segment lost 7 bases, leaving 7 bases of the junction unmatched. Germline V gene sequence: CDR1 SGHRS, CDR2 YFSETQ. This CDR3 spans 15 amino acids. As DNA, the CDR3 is TGCGCCAGCCAGCCCGGGACTAGCGACTCCTACGAGCAGTACTTC. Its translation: CASQPGTSDSYEQYF.

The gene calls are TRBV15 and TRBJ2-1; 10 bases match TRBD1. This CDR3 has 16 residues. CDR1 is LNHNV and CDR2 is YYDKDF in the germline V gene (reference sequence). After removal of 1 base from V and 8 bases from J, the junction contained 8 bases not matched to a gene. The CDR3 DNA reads TGTGCCACCAGCAGAGGGGACAGGGGAAGGGCGGATGAGCAGTTCTTC. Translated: CATSRGDRGRADEQFF.

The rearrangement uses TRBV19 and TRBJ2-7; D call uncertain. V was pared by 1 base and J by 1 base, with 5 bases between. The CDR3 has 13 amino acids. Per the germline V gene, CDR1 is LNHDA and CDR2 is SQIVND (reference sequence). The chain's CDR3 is CASSIGRSYEQYF. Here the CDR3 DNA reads TGTGCCAGTAGTATAGGCAGGTCCTACGAGCAGTACTTC.

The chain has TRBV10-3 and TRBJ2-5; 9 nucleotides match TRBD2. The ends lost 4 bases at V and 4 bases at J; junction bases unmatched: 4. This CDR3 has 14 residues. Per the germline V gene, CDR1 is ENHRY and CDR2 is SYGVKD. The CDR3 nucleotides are TGTGCCATCAGTGGGGCTAGCGGGGTAGAGACCCAGTACTTC. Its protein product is CAISGASGVETQYF.

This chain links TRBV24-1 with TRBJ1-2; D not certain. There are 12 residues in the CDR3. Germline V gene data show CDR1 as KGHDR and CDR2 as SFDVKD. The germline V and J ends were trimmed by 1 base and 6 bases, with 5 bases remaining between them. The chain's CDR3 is CATSDFRDGYTF. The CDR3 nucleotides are TGTGCCACCAGTGATTTCCGGGATGGCTACACCTTC.

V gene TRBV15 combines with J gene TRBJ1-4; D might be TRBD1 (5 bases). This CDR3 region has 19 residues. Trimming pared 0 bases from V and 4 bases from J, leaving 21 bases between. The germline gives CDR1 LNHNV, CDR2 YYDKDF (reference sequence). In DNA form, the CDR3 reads TGTGCCACCAGCAGAGACTATGGTGCCGGGACGGGAGTTAATGAAAAACTGTTTTTT. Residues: CATSRDYGAGTGVNEKLFF.

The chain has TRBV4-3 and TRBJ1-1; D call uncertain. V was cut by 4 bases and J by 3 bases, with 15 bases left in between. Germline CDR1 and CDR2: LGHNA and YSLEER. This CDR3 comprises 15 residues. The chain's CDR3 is CASSRVGDGYTEAFF. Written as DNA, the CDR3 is TGCGCCAGCAGCCGCGTCGGTGACGGGTACACTGAAGCTTTCTTT.

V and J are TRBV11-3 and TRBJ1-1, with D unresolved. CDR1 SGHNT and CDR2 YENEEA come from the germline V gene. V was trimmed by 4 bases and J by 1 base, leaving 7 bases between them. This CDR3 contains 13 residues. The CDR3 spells CASSWSGNTEAFF. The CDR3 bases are TGTGCCAGCAGCTGGTCCGGGAACACTGAAGCTTTCTTT.